This T cell receptor beta chain was obtained from a study of shared clonotypes between healthy human individuals. Study results and caveats: Genetic and exposure-history diversity was limited by the few donors.

This CDR3 region has 15 residues. The germline V gene encodes CDR1 MGHRA and CDR2 YSYEKL. Trimming pared 4 bases from V and 6 bases from J, leaving 18 bases between. As for this clone: Its specificity is unknown.

Naive CD8 cells, CD45RO-negative and positively selected for CCR7, excluded terminally differentiated effector memory CD45RA+ cells. The donors were adults (healthy and HIV-negative) with no recent acute infections or vaccinations. The authors split each subset's genomic DNA evenly across several immunoSEQ plates. Replicate PCRs from sorted subsets contained 200 ng DNA, which is some 29,000 T cell genomes. Profiled with immunoSEQ multiplex PCR; TCRdb holds only in-frame clones, not every one. The table lists about 600,000 clones, roughly 98% of them singletons. The TCR comes from a young man in good health. The sample consisted of naive CD8+ T cells sorted from blood. This chain links TRBV4-1 with TRBJ1-2; maybe TRBD1 (6 bases). The CDR3: CASSRPYGGADGYTF. CDR3 bases: TGCGCCAGCAGCCGCCCATACGGGGGCGCGGATGGCTACACCTTC.